Below are 19 T cell receptor beta chains sequenced from a single sample in a study of CD8+ T cells in alopecia areata. The authors extracted RNA and reverse transcribed it into cDNA as the sequencing template. The table came from immunoSEQ multiplex PCR; TCRdb's copy has only in-frame clones and leaves some out. The sample lists 110,000 or so clones, about 61% occurring once. The material sequenced was CD4+ T cells sorted from blood. These receptors came from a human donor in good health.

V is TRBV29-1 and J is TRBJ2-5, with a tentative D call TRBD2 (6 bases). Germline V gives CDR1 SQVTM, CDR2 ANQGSEA. V was clipped by 7 bases and J by 6 bases, with 15 bases between them. The length of the CDR3 is 12 residues. The CDR3 sequence is CSAKGTSQTQYF. The CDR3 nucleotides read TGCAGCGCGAAAGGGACTTCTCAGACCCAGTACTTC.

This chain joins TRBV5-6 and TRBJ2-7, with a weak D call TRBD2 (5 bases). Trimming took off 1 base at V and 3 bases at J, with 11 bases between the two ends. Looked up from germline, CDR1 is SGHDT and CDR2 is YYEEEE. This CDR3 is built from 14 residues. The CDR3 spells CASSLFPGNYEQYF. Written as DNA, the CDR3 is TGTGCCAGCAGCTTGTTTCCGGGGAACTACGAGCAGTACTTC.

V usage is TRBV27 and J usage is TRBJ2-7; 9 nucleotides match TRBD1. This CDR3 has 12 residues. Germline-derived CDR1 and CDR2 are MNHEY and SMNVEV (reference sequence). The V gene end was trimmed by 6 bases and the J gene end by 12 bases; junction bases not matched to a gene: 9. CDR3 in amino acids: CASSRDRAALYF. CDR3 bases: TGTGCCAGCAGCCGGGACAGGGCGGCCCTGTACTTC.

This sequence joins TRBV30 and TRBJ1-4; possible D gene TRBD1, 5 bases. The CDR3 totals 14 residues. V lost 2 bases, J lost 7 bases, and 14 bases lay in between. Germline V gene sequence: CDR1 GTSNPN, CDR2 SVGIG (reference sequence). CDR3 region: CAWSLANGGEKLFF. CDR3 DNA sequence: TGTGCCTGGAGTTTAGCCAACGGGGGTGAAAAACTGTTTTTT.

The CDR3 region has the DNA TGTGCCAGCAGTGTCGGACTAGCGGGGGGGGATACGCAGTATTTT. It encodes CASSVGLAGGDTQYF. The chain uses TRBV2 and TRBJ2-3; 15 bases fit TRBD2. The V gene end was trimmed by 4 bases and the J gene end by 6 bases; junction bases not matched to a gene: 2. The CDR3 is 15 residues long. The germline V gene has CDR1 SNHLY and CDR2 FYNNEI.

This sequence joins TRBV5-1 and TRBJ1-6; 10 bases agree with TRBD1. Germline V lookup: CDR1 SGHRS, CDR2 YFSETQ. The CDR3 is 14 residues long. J was trimmed by 12 bases and V by 4 bases; bases with no gene match: 7. CDR3 region: CASSASGQGGPLHF. CDR3 nucleotides: TGCGCCAGCAGCGCGTCAGGACAGGGGGGACCCCTCCACTTT.

The J gene is TRBJ2-2, the V gene TRBV6-5, with unresolved D. This CDR3 spans 12 amino acids. V lost 6 bases to trimming and J lost 6 bases, with 8 bases between them. CDR1 is MNHEY, CDR2 SVGAGI, per germline. Here the CDR3 DNA reads TGTGCCAGCAGAATCCTTCCCGGGGAGCTGTTTTTT. Translated: CASRILPGELFF.

V and J are TRBV11-2 and TRBJ2-2, with 8 bases lining up with TRBD2. Germline V gives CDR1 SGHAT, CDR2 FQNNGV. There are 16 residues in the CDR3. Germline trimming cut 5 bases from V and 0 bases from J; bases unmatched to any gene: 5. CDR3 DNA sequence: TGTGCCAGCAGCCAAGTTAGCGGGGCGAACACCGGGGAGCTGTTTTTT. The encoded protein is CASSQVSGANTGELFF.

The V gene is TRBV7-9, the J gene TRBJ2-5; D gene ambiguous. The CDR3 has 13 residues. Germline-derived CDR1 and CDR2 are SEHNR and FQNEAQ (reference sequence). V was shortened by 3 bases and J by 11 bases, with 16 bases between the two germline ends. The DNA for the CDR3 is TGTGCCAGCAGCTTCTCCCTCACCCAGTCTCAGTACTTC. It encodes CASSFSLTQSQYF. Filled out from reference TRBV7-9 and TRBJ2-5, the complete variable domain reads DTGVSQNPRHKITKRGQNVTFRCDPISEHNRLYWYRQTLGQGPEFLTYFQNEAQLEKSRLLSDRFSAERPKGSFSTLEIQRTEQGDSAMYLCASSFSLTQSQYFGPGTRLLVL.

J is TRBJ2-7 and V is TRBV27; perhaps TRBD1 as D (5 bases). The germline V gene has CDR1 MNHEY and CDR2 SMNVEV (reference sequence). This CDR3 region has 13 residues. V lost 8 bases and J 6 bases, leaving 17 bases between the germline ends. The CDR3 spells CASGVAGILEQYF. The CDR3 bases are TGTGCCAGCGGCGTGGCAGGGATTCTCGAGCAGTACTTC.

This chain joins TRBV9 and TRBJ2-1; 8 bases line up with TRBD1. V lost 3 bases, J lost 4 bases, and 6 bases stayed unmatched. Germline V lookup: CDR1 SGDLS, CDR2 YYNGEE. The CDR3 is 15 amino acids. This CDR3 reads CASSARDRPYNEQFF. The CDR3 DNA reads TGTGCCAGCAGCGCCCGGGACAGGCCGTACAATGAGCAGTTCTTC. Drawing the rest from reference TRBV9 and TRBJ2-1, the complete variable domain is DSGVTQTPKHLITATGQRVTLRCSPRSGDLSVYWYQQSLDQGLQFLIQYYNGEERAKGNILERFSAQQFPDLHSELNLSSLELGDSALYFCASSARDRPYNEQFFGPGTRLTVL.

The V gene is TRBV29-1, the J gene TRBJ1-1; the match to TRBD1 covers 7 bases. The CDR3 consists of 13 residues. CDR1 is SQVTM and CDR2 is ANQGSEA in the germline V gene. The V segment lost 7 bases and the J segment 4 bases; nucleotides outside the gene matches: 9. Here the CDR3 reads CSGREAGGTEAFF. CDR3 nucleotides: TGCAGCGGCCGTGAGGCAGGGGGCACTGAAGCTTTCTTT. The full variable domain, rest sourced from reference TRBV29-1 and TRBJ1-1, is SAVISQKPSRDICQRGTSLTIQCQVDSQVTMMFWYRQQPGQSLTLIATANQGSEATYESGFVIDKFPISRPNLTFSTLTVSNMSPEDSSIYLCSGREAGGTEAFFGQGTRLTVV.

V gene TRBV29-1 combines with J gene TRBJ2-5, with a tentative D call TRBD1 (6 bases). Trimming pared 1 base from V and 5 bases from J, leaving 11 bases between. Germline-derived CDR1 and CDR2 are SQVTM and ANQGSEA. The length of the CDR3 is 13 residues. CDR3 protein: CSVEVGARETQYF. Written as DNA, the CDR3 is TGCAGCGTTGAAGTGGGGGCCAGGGAGACCCAGTACTTC.

The V gene is TRBV29-1, the J gene TRBJ2-1; no clear D gene. Germline V gene lookup returns CDR1 SQVTM and CDR2 ANQGSEA. V dropped 2 bases and J dropped 6 bases, with 5 bases sitting between them. There are 11 residues in the CDR3. The CDR3 is CSVESGNEQFF. The CDR3 DNA reads as TGCAGCGTTGAATCAGGCAATGAGCAGTTCTTC.

V and J are TRBV15 and TRBJ1-1, with D unclear. Trimming cost V 0 bases and J 7 bases, with 12 bases left between them. CDR1 and CDR2 from the germline V gene are LNHNV and YYDKDF (reference sequence). This CDR3 has 14 residues. The CDR3 bases are TGTGCCACCAGCAGAGATCGGGTCAGGCTTGAAGCTTTCTTT. It yields the protein CATSRDRVRLEAFF. Combining the CDR3 with reference TRBV15 and TRBJ1-1 gives the whole variable domain DAMVIQNPRYQVTQFGKPVTLSCSQTLNHNVMYWYQQKSSQAPKLLFHYYDKDFNNEADTPDNFQSRRPNTSFCFLDIRSPGLGDTAMYLCATSRDRVRLEAFFGQGTRLTVV.

This clone was counted between two and nine times. V is TRBV29-1 and J is TRBJ2-5; TRBD2 agrees at 10 bases. This CDR3 is built from 13 residues. Germline V gene lookup returns CDR1 SQVTM and CDR2 ANQGSEA. Trimming took 3 bases from V and 7 from J; bases not matched to a gene: 5. CDR3 coding DNA: TGCAGCGTTGAGCGGACTAGCGGTTGGACCCAGTACTTC. Translating gives CSVERTSGWTQYF.

CDR3 residues: CASSLALRGSQPQHF. CDR3 DNA sequence: TGTGCCAGCAGCTTAGCGCTTAGGGGGAGTCAGCCCCAGCATTTT. V is TRBV7-2 and J is TRBJ1-5; perhaps TRBD1 as D (6 bases). Trimming shortened V by 0 bases and J by 6 bases, and 12 bases separated the two germline ends. Per the germline V gene, CDR1 is SGHTA and CDR2 is FQGNSA. CDR3 length: 15 amino acids.

V and J are TRBV27 and TRBJ2-3; D unresolved. V was trimmed by 3 bases and J by 3 bases, leaving 7 bases between them. CDR3 size: 13 residues. Germline V gives CDR1 MNHEY, CDR2 SMNVEV (reference sequence). The DNA of the CDR3 is TGTGCCAGCAGTTTTCGAGGAACAGATACGCAGTATTTT. This sequence encodes CASSFRGTDTQYF.

This chain joins TRBV2 and TRBJ2-3; D might be TRBD2 (6 bases). The CDR3 has 13 amino acids. From germline, CDR1 is SNHLY and CDR2 FYNNEI. The ends were cut back, 6 bases at V and 3 bases at J, with 10 bases in the middle. CDR3 amino acids: CASSGTETDTQYF. CDR3 sequence (DNA): TGTGCCAGCAGCGGGACTGAAACAGATACGCAGTATTTT.